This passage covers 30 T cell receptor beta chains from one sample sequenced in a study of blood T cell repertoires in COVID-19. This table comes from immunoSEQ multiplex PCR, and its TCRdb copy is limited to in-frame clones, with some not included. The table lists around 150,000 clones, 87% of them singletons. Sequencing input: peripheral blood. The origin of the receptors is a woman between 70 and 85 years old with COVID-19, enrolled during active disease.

CDR3 in DNA: TGTGCCAGCTCAGCGAGACCGGGACAGAGCTCCTACAATGAGCAGTTCTTC. Its translation: CASSARPGQSSYNEQFF. The chain is built from TRBV18 and TRBJ2-1; TRBD1 matches 7 bases. Unmatched junction bases numbered 10, after V lost 5 bases and J lost 0 bases. Germline CDR1 KGHSH, CDR2 LQKENI. CDR3 length: 17 amino acids.

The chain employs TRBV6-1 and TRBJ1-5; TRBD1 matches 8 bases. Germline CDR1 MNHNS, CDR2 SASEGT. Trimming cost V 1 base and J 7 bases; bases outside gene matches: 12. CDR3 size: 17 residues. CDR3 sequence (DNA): TGTGCCAGCAGTGAAGATCGGTGGGCAGGGGGCGACCAGCCCCAGCATTTT. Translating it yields CASSEDRWAGGDQPQHF.

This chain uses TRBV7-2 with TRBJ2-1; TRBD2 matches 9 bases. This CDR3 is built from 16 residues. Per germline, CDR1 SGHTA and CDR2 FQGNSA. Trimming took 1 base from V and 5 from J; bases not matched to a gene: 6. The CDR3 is CASSLVSGGLDNEQFF. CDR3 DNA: TGTGCCAGCAGCTTAGTCAGCGGGGGGCTCGACAATGAGCAGTTCTTC.

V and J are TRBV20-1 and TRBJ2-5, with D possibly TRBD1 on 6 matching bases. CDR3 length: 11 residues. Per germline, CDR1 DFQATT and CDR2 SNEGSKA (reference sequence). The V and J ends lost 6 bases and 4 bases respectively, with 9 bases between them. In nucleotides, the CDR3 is TGCAGTGCAGCAGGGGTAGAGACCCAGTACTTC. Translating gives CSAAGVETQYF.

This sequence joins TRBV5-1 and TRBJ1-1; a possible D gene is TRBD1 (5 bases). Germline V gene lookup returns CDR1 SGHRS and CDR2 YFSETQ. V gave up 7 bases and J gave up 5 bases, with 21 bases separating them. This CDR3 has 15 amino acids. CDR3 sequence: CASADAGDLPTEAFF. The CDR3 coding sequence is TGCGCCAGCGCAGACGCGGGGGATCTACCGACTGAAGCTTTCTTT.

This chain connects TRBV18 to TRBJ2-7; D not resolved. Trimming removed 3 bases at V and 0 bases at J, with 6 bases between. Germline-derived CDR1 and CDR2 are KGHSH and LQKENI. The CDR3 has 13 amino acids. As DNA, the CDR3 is TGTGCCAGCTCACCCTTAGCCTCCTACGAGCAGTACTTC. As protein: CASSPLASYEQYF.

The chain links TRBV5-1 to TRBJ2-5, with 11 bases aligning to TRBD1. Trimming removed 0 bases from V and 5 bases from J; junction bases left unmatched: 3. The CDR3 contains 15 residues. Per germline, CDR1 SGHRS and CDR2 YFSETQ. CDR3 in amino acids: CASSLGTGGWETQYF. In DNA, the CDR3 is TGCGCCAGCAGCTTGGGGACAGGGGGCTGGGAGACCCAGTACTTC.

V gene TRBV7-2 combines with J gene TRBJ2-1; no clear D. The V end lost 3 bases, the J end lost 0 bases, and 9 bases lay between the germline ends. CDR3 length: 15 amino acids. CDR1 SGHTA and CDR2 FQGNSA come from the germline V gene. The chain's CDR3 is CASSFGLSSYNEQFF. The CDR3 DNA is TGTGCCAGCAGCTTTGGGCTCAGCTCCTACAATGAGCAGTTCTTC. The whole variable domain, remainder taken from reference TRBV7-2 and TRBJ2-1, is GAGVSQSPSNKVTEKGKDVELRCDPISGHTALYWYRQSLGQGLEFLIYFQGNSAPDKSGLPSDRFSAERTGGSVSTLTIQRTQQEDSAVYLCASSFGLSSYNEQFFGPGTRLTVL.

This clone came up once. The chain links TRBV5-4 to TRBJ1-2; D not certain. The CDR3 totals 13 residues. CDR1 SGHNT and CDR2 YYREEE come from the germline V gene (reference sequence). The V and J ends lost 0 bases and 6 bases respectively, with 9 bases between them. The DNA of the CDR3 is TGTGCCAGCAGCTTGGAACAGAGAAATGGCTACACCTTC. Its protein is CASSLEQRNGYTF.

CDR3 coding DNA: TGTGCTAGTGGCCTCATCAGGGTAAACACCGGGGAGCTGTTTTTT. It codes for CASGLIRVNTGELFF. The chain couples TRBV12-5 to TRBJ2-2; tentatively, D is TRBD1 (5 bases). There are 15 residues in the CDR3. The germline V and J ends were trimmed by 6 bases and 2 bases, with 13 bases remaining between them. The germline gives CDR1 LGHNT, CDR2 FRNRAP.

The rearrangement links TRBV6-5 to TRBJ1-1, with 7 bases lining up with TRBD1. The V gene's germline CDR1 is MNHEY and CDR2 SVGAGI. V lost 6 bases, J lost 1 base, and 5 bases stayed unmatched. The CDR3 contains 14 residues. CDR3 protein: CASSQRDRNTEAFF. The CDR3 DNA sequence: TGTGCCAGCAGCCAGAGGGACAGGAACACTGAAGCTTTCTTT.

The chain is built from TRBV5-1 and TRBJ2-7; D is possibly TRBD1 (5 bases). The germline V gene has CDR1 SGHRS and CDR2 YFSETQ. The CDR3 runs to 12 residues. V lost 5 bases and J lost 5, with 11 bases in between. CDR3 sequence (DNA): TGCGCCAGCAGAGGCAGGGCGGACGAGCAGTACTTC. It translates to CASRGRADEQYF. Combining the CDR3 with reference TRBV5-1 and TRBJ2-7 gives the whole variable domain KAGVTQTPRYLIKTRGQQVTLSCSPISGHRSVSWYQQTPGQGLQFLFEYFSETQRNKGNFPGRFSGRQFSNSRSEMNVSTLELGDSALYLCASRGRADEQYFGPGTRLTVT.

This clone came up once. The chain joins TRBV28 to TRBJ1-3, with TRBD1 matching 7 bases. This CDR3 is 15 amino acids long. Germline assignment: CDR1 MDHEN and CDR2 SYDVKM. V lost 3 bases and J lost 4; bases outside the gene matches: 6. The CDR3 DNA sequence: TGTGCCAGCAGTTTTAGGGGGCTAGGGGGAAACACCATATATTTT. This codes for CASSFRGLGGNTIYF.

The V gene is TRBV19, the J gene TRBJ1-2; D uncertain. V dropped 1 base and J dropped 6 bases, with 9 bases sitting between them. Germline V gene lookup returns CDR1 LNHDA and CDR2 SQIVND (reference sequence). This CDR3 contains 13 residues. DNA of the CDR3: TGTGCCAGTAGTATAGTCGGGGAAGATGGCTACACCTTC. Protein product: CASSIVGEDGYTF.

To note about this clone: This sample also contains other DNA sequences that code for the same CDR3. The CDR3 DNA is TGTGCCAGCAGTTTGACAGGGAACACTGAAGCTTTCTTT. This sequence encodes CASSLTGNTEAFF. V and J are TRBV7-9 and TRBJ1-1; a possible D gene is TRBD1 (6 bases). The V end lost 6 bases, the J end lost 1 base, and 9 bases lay between the germline ends. Germline CDR1 SEHNR, CDR2 FQNEAQ (reference sequence). The CDR3 runs to 13 residues.

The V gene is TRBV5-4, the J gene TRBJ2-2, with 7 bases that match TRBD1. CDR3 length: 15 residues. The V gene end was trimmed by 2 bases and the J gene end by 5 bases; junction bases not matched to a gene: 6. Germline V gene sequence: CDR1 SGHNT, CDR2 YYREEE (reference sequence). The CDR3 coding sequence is TGTGCCAGCAGCTTCCTTGACAGGGCTACCGGGGAGCTGTTTTTT. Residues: CASSFLDRATGELFF.

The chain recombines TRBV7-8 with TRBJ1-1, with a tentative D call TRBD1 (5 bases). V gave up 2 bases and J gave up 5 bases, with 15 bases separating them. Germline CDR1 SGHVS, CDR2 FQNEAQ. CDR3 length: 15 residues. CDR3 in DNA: TGTGCCAGCAGCTTATTCGGGGGTGGGGATACTGAAGCTTTCTTT. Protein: CASSLFGGGDTEAFF.

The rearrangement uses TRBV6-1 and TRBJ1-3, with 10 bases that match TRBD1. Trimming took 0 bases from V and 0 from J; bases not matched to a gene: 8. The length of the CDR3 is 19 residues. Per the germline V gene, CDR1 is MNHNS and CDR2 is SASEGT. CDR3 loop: CASSEAIFRDRGSGNTIYF. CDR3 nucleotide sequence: TGTGCCAGCAGTGAAGCGATCTTTCGGGACAGGGGCTCTGGAAACACCATATATTTT.

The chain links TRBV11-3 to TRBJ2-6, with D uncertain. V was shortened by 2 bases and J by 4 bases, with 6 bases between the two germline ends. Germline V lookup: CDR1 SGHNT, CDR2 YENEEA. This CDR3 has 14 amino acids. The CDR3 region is CASSLLWGANVLTF. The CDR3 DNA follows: TGTGCCAGCAGCTTACTATGGGGGGCCAACGTCCTGACTTTC.

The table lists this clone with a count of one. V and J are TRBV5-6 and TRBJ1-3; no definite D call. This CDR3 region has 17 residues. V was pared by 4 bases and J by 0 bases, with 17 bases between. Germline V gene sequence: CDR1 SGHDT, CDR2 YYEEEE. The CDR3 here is CASSPLGGVSSGNTIYF. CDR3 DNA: TGTGCCAGCAGCCCCTTGGGCGGGGTAAGCTCTGGAAACACCATATATTTT.

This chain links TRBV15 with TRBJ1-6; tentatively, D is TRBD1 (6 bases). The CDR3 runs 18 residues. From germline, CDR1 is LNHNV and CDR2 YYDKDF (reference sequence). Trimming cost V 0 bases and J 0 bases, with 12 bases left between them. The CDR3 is CATSRDWDISSYNSPLHF. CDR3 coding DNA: TGTGCCACCAGCAGAGATTGGGACATTTCCTCCTATAATTCACCCCTCCACTTT.

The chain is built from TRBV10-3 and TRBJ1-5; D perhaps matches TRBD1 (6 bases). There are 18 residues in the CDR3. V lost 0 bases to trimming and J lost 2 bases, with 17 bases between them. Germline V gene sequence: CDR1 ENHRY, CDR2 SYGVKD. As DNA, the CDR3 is TGTGCCATCAGTGAGTCGACTCTGGGGGCTTGGGGCAATCAGCCCCAGCATTTT. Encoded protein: CAISESTLGAWGNQPQHF.

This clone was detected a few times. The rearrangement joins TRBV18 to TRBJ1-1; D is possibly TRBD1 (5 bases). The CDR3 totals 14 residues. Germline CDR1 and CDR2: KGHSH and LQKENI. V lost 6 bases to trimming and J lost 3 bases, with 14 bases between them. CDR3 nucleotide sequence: TGTGCCAGCTCCTCTTCATTCAGGGACACTGAAGCTTTCTTT. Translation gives CASSSSFRDTEAFF.

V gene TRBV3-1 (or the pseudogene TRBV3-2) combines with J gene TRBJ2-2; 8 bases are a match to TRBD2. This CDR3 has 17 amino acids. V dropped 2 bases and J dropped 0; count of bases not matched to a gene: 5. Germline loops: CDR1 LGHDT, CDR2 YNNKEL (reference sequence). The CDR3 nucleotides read TGTGCCAGCAGCCAACCCCAGACTAGCGCGAACACCGGGGAGCTGTTTTTT. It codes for CASSQPQTSANTGELFF.

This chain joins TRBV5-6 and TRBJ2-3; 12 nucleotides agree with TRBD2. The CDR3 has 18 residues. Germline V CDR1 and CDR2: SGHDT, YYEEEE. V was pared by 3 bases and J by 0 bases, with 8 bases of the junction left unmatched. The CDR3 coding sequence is TGTGCCAGCAGCTCTCGAAGACTAGCGGGGGTTAGCACAGATACGCAGTATTTT. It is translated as CASSSRRLAGVSTDTQYF.

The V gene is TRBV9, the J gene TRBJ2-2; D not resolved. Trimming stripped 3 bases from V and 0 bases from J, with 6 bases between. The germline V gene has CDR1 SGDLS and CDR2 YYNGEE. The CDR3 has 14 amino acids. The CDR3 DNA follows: TGTGCCAGCAGCGGGCGGTCGAACACCGGGGAGCTGTTTTTT. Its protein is CASSGRSNTGELFF.

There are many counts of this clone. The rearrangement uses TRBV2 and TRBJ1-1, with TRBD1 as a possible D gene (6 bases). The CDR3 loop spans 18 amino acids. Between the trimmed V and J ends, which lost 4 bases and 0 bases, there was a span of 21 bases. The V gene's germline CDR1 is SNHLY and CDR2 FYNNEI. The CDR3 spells CASSGWARTRGMNTEAFF. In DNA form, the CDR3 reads TGTGCCAGCAGTGGGTGGGCCAGAACCAGGGGTATGAACACTGAAGCTTTCTTT.

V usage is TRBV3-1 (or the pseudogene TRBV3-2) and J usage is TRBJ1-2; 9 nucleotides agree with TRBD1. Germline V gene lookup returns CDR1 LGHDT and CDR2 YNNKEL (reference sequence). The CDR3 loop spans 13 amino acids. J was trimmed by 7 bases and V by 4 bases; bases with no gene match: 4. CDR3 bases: TGTGCCAGCAGCCCCGGGGACAGGGCTGGCTACACCTTC. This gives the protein CASSPGDRAGYTF.

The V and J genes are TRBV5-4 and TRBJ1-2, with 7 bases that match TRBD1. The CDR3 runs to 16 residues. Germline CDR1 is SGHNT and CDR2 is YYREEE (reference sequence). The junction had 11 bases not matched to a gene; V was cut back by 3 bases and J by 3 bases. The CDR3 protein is CASSSGGIREYYGYTF. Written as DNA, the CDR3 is TGTGCCAGCAGCTCAGGGGGGATCAGGGAGTACTATGGCTACACCTTC.

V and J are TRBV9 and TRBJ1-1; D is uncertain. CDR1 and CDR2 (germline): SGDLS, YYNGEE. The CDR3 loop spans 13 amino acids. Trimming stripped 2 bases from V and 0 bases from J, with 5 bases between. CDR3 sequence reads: CASSVQVNTEAFF. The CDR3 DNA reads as TGTGCCAGCAGCGTCCAGGTGAACACTGAAGCTTTCTTT. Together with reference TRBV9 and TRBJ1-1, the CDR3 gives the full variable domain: DSGVTQTPKHLITATGQRVTLRCSPRSGDLSVYWYQQSLDQGLQFLIQYYNGEERAKGNILERFSAQQFPDLHSELNLSSLELGDSALYFCASSVQVNTEAFFGQGTRLTVV.